This passage covers 22 T cell receptor beta chains from one sample sequenced in a study of shared clonotypes between healthy human individuals. Sequencing was performed with immunoSEQ multiplex PCR; in TCRdb, only in-frame clones are kept and a portion is missing. Seen here are about 2 million clones, 85% to 95% observed once, and the top ten hold more than 0.1%. The specimen was naive CD4+ T cells sorted from blood. Subset described: CD45RA+ positively selected. The receptors originated from a man in his late teens or twenties in good health.

J is TRBJ1-2 and V is TRBV19; TRBD1 aligns across 10 bases. This CDR3 is 16 amino acids long. Germline-derived CDR1 and CDR2 are LNHDA and SQIVND (reference sequence). Trimming cost V 7 bases and J 2 bases; bases outside gene matches: 10. CDR3 sequence: CASIKTGTGANYGYTF. The DNA of the CDR3 is TGTGCCAGTATTAAAACCGGGACAGGGGCCAACTATGGCTACACCTTC.

This chain joins TRBV7-9 and TRBJ2-3; 11 bases agree with TRBD2. The CDR3 extends over 13 amino acids. Germline values: CDR1 SEHNR, CDR2 FQNEAQ (reference sequence). V trimming: 5 bases; J trimming: 7 bases; junction bases outside the gene matches: 2. The CDR3 reads CASSPSGGYTQYF. CDR3 DNA: TGTGCCAGCAGCCCTAGCGGGGGGTATACGCAGTATTTT.

V usage is TRBV18 and J usage is TRBJ2-3, with 8 bases fitting TRBD1. From germline, CDR1 is KGHSH and CDR2 LQKENI. With 2 bases clipped from V and 3 bases from J, the junction kept 1 base outside the gene matches. There are 14 residues in the CDR3. CDR3 sequence: CASSPYRGTDTQYF. As DNA, the CDR3 is TGTGCCAGCTCACCATACAGGGGGACAGATACGCAGTATTTT.

The chain links TRBV27 to TRBJ1-2, with a possible D match to TRBD1 (5 bases). With 6 bases removed from V and 9 bases from J, the gap between germline ends came to 14 bases. Germline-derived CDR1 and CDR2 are MNHEY and SMNVEV (reference sequence). The CDR3 totals 12 residues. The CDR3 reads CASRTIGGSYTF. CDR3 DNA sequence: TGTGCCAGCAGGACAATCGGGGGTAGCTACACCTTC.

The J gene is TRBJ2-3, the V gene TRBV7-9, with a possible D match to TRBD1 (6 bases). This CDR3 contains 15 residues. V was shortened by 3 bases and J by 1 base, with 11 bases between the two germline ends. Germline V gene data show CDR1 as SEHNR and CDR2 as FQNEAQ (reference sequence). The CDR3 spells CASSLVTGGTDTQYF. The CDR3 DNA sequence: TGTGCCAGCAGCTTGGTGACAGGCGGCACAGATACGCAGTATTTT.

Only one count was recorded for this clone. The V call is TRBV5-4, the J call TRBJ2-2; a possible D gene is TRBD2 (7 bases). This CDR3 comprises 17 residues. Trimming stripped 0 bases from V and 2 bases from J, with 14 bases between. The germline V gene has CDR1 SGHNT and CDR2 YYREEE (reference sequence). CDR3 in amino acids: CASSLAKGGRNTGELFF. CDR3 nucleotides: TGTGCCAGCAGCTTGGCCAAGGGGGGGCGAAACACCGGGGAGCTGTTTTTT.

The sample holds a few counts of this clone. This chain connects TRBV5-1 to TRBJ1-1, with D hard to call. Looked up from germline, CDR1 is SGHRS and CDR2 is YFSETQ. V shed 0 bases and J shed 8 bases, with 8 bases lying between them. The CDR3 has 12 residues. Here the CDR3 reads CASSLGMREAFF. CDR3 nucleotides: TGCGCCAGCAGCTTGGGAATGAGAGAAGCTTTCTTT.

The rearrangement joins TRBV4-3 to TRBJ2-7, with TRBD1 identical over 9 bases. V shed 2 bases, J shed 12 bases, and the junction held 11 bases outside the gene matches. The CDR3 has 14 residues. Looked up from germline, CDR1 is LGHNA and CDR2 is YSLEER. The CDR3 spells CASSQILRGQGLYF. The CDR3, as DNA: TGCGCCAGCAGCCAAATCCTCCGGGGACAGGGATTGTACTTC.

This chain connects TRBV6-1 to TRBJ1-1, with D tentatively TRBD1 (6 bases). The ends were cut back, 4 bases at V and 1 base at J, with 16 bases in the middle. The CDR3 has 16 amino acids. Per the germline V gene, CDR1 is MNHNS and CDR2 is SASEGT. The CDR3 protein is CASSGTTGTTNTEAFF. The CDR3 region has the DNA TGTGCCAGCAGTGGAACTACCGGGACAACGAACACTGAAGCTTTCTTT.

This clone came up once. The chain has TRBV18 and TRBJ1-6; tentatively, D is TRBD1 (6 bases). Germline V CDR1 and CDR2: KGHSH, LQKENI. The CDR3 sequence is 12 residues long. Trimming took 6 bases from V and 10 from J, leaving 10 bases between them. As DNA, the CDR3 is TGTGCCAGCTCGGGGGACACGTCACCCCTCCACTTT. This sequence encodes CASSGDTSPLHF.

This rearrangement joins TRBV7-2 to TRBJ2-7; 7 positions agree with TRBD1. This CDR3 has 15 amino acids. The germline gives CDR1 SGHTA, CDR2 FQGNSA. The V and J ends lost 5 bases and 4 bases, in that order; junction bases with no gene match: 11. CDR3: CASSTTGPPMYEQYF. DNA for the CDR3: TGTGCCAGCAGCACGACAGGGCCGCCTATGTACGAGCAGTACTTC. The variable domain in full, with the rest retrieved from reference TRBV7-2 and TRBJ2-7, is GAGVSQSPSNKVTEKGKDVELRCDPISGHTALYWYRQSLGQGLEFLIYFQGNSAPDKSGLPSDRFSAERTGGSVSTLTIQRTQQEDSAVYLCASSTTGPPMYEQYFGPGTRLTVT.

The chain couples TRBV30 to TRBJ1-1, with a tentative D call TRBD1 (6 bases). Germline CDR1 is GTSNPN and CDR2 is SVGIG (reference sequence). V lost 1 base, J lost 1 base, and 19 bases lay in between. CDR3 length: 17 amino acids. The CDR3 is CAWSALLSGHQNTEAFF. The CDR3 DNA sequence: TGTGCCTGGAGTGCCTTACTCTCGGGACACCAGAACACTGAAGCTTTCTTT.

About this clone itself: Other DNA sequences of this sample code for an identical CDR3. J is TRBJ2-7 and V is TRBV5-1, with TRBD1 as a possible D gene (5 bases). CDR3 length: 13 amino acids. The V gene lost 1 base and the J gene lost 3 bases, with 8 bases spanning the gap. CDR1 and CDR2 from the germline V gene are SGHRS and YFSETQ. CDR3 sequence: CASSLTGYYEQYF. The CDR3 nucleotides read TGCGCCAGCAGCTTGACAGGTTACTACGAGCAGTACTTC.

In DNA, the CDR3 is TGTGCCAGCAGTTTTCCGAGGGGGCGCGAACCCCTCCACTTT. This gives the protein CASSFPRGREPLHF. This chain links TRBV28 with TRBJ1-6; 7 positions agree with TRBD1. The CDR3 is made up of 14 amino acids. Trimming removed 3 bases from V and 12 bases from J; junction bases left unmatched: 8. Germline V gene data show CDR1 as MDHEN and CDR2 as SYDVKM. Full variable domain (missing parts from reference TRBV28 and TRBJ1-6): DVKVTQSSRYLVKRTGEKVFLECVQDMDHENMFWYRQDPGLGLRLIYFSYDVKMKEKGDIPEGYSVSREKKERFSLILESASTNQTSMYLCASSFPRGREPLHFGNGTRLTVT.

The table lists this clone with a count of one. This chain connects TRBV2 to TRBJ2-3; D is possibly TRBD1 or TRBD2 (5 bases each). The germline CDR1 and CDR2 sequences are SNHLY and FYNNEI. Trimming pared 7 bases from V and 0 bases from J, leaving 17 bases between. The CDR3 is 16 residues long. CDR3: CASKARGAASTDTQYF. The DNA for the CDR3 is TGTGCCAGCAAGGCGAGGGGAGCCGCTAGCACAGATACGCAGTATTTT.

The V gene is TRBV23-1, the J gene TRBJ2-7; D might be TRBD1 (5 bases). TRBV23-1 is an open reading frame whose function is uncertain. Trimming pared 4 bases from V and 6 bases from J, leaving 10 bases between. The CDR3 is made up of 12 amino acids. CDR3 loop: CASSRRGSEQYF. The CDR3 nucleotides read TGCGCCAGCAGTCGAAGGGGCTCCGAGCAGTACTTC.

The rearrangement uses TRBV5-1 and TRBJ2-5; D perhaps matches TRBD2 (6 bases). The germline gives CDR1 SGHRS, CDR2 YFSETQ. This CDR3 region has 14 residues. V lost 4 bases, J lost 4 bases, and 14 bases lay in between. The CDR3 spells CASSPGGSSETQYF. CDR3 DNA: TGCGCCAGCAGCCCCGGGGGTAGCTCAGAGACCCAGTACTTC.

The chain has TRBV9 and TRBJ2-7; TRBD2 matches 9 bases. This CDR3 contains 15 residues. From germline, CDR1 is SGDLS and CDR2 YYNGEE. The V gene end was trimmed by 4 bases and the J gene end by 1 base; junction bases not matched to a gene: 6. The CDR3 nucleotides are TGTGCCAGCAGCAGTAGCGGGGGTCGTTCCTACGAGCAGTACTTC. It specifies CASSSSGGRSYEQYF. Full variable domain (outside the CDR3, taken from reference TRBV9 and TRBJ2-7): DSGVTQTPKHLITATGQRVTLRCSPRSGDLSVYWYQQSLDQGLQFLIQYYNGEERAKGNILERFSAQQFPDLHSELNLSSLELGDSALYFCASSSSGGRSYEQYFGPGTRLTVT.

This clone was counted once. The gene calls are TRBV11-2 and TRBJ2-7; no clear D. Germline V lookup: CDR1 SGHAT, CDR2 FQNNGV. The CDR3 length is 14 residues. Trimming left V 1 base short and J 1 base short, with 8 bases between. The DNA of the CDR3 is TGTGCCAGCAGCTTAGGTCGGCAGTCCTACGAGCAGTACTTC. Translation: CASSLGRQSYEQYF.

V gene TRBV5-1 combines with J gene TRBJ2-1; 9 bases are shared with TRBD1. The J segment lost 6 bases and the V segment lost 1 base, leaving 8 bases of the junction unmatched. The V gene's germline CDR1 is SGHRS and CDR2 YFSETQ. The CDR3 sequence is 16 residues long. The CDR3 here is CASSLTGGGLINEQFF. Written as DNA, the CDR3 is TGCGCCAGCAGCTTGACAGGGGGCGGTCTTATCAATGAGCAGTTCTTC.

This clone was seen more than once but under ten times. The chain links TRBV10-3 to TRBJ1-6; TRBD1 might be the D (6 bases). V was shortened by 3 bases and J by 9 bases, with 15 bases between the two germline ends. CDR3 length: 15 residues. The V gene's germline CDR1 is ENHRY and CDR2 SYGVKD. The CDR3: CAISDRTGSGSPLHF. DNA of the CDR3: TGTGCCATCAGTGACCGAACAGGGTCGGGTTCACCCCTCCACTTT.

The chain combines TRBV25-1 with TRBJ1-2, with a tentative D call TRBD1 (5 bases). This CDR3 has 13 residues. Germline V CDR1 and CDR2: MGHDK, SYGVNS. V was cut by 6 bases and J by 4 bases, with 12 bases left in between. For the CDR3, the DNA is TGTGCCAGCAGGCCTCGACAGACCTATGGCTACACCTTC. Its translation is CASRPRQTYGYTF.